Listed here are 18 T cell receptor beta chains from one sample, sequenced in a study of neurological immune-mediated disorders. TCRdb ran MiXCR on the 5' RACE reads and lists one entry per CDR3 protein. The table has tens of thousands of distinct CDR3 sequences, roughly 6.3% seen once. The material sequenced was CD4+ T cells from blood. All receptors derive from a woman aged 40 to 50 in good health.

This clonotype has at least ten counts. The rearrangement uses TRBV12-3 or TRBV12-4 and TRBJ1-5; 7 bases align to TRBD1. CDR3 length: 14 amino acids. The junction had 3 bases not matched to a gene; V was cut back by 2 bases and J by 5 bases. The CDR3 protein is CASSLTGEYQPQHF. The CDR3 bases are TGTGCCAGCAGTTTAACAGGGGAATATCAGCCCCAGCATTTT.

The sample holds many counts of this clonotype. The chain couples TRBV12-3 or TRBV12-4 to TRBJ1-5; D gene uncertain. Trimming pared 5 bases from V and 6 bases from J, leaving 17 bases between. CDR3 length: 15 amino acids. The CDR3 loop reads CASSPGLLEGQPQHF. Here the CDR3 DNA reads TGTGCCAGCAGTCCGGGCCTACTAGAGGGTCAGCCCCAGCATTTT.

This clonotype has ten or more counts. J is TRBJ1-4 and V is TRBV5-5; D is unclear. Germline assignment: CDR1 SGHKS and CDR2 YYEKEE (reference sequence). V lost 2 bases and J lost 2, with 16 bases in between. This CDR3 has 17 amino acids. CDR3 bases: TGTGCCAGCAGCTTTGGAGGTTTTGGGGAGACTAATGAAAAACTGTTTTTT. It codes for CASSFGGFGETNEKLFF.

This clonotype was seen repeatedly, ten times or more. The chain couples TRBV20-1 to TRBJ2-5; 9 nucleotides agree with TRBD2. Germline V CDR1 and CDR2: DFQATT, SNEGSKA (reference sequence). Unmatched junction bases numbered 10, after V lost 6 bases and J lost 5 bases. This CDR3 has 14 amino acids. CDR3 amino acids: CSATSGRRVETQYF. In nucleotides, the CDR3 is TGCAGTGCCACCAGCGGGAGGAGGGTCGAGACCCAGTACTTC.

This clonotype appeared many times. This sequence joins TRBV7-2 and TRBJ2-7, with D possibly being TRBD2 (6 bases). The CDR3 length is 13 residues. CDR1 is SGHTA, CDR2 FQGNSA, per germline. Trimming removed 4 bases at V and 6 bases at J, with 13 bases between. CDR3 coding DNA: TGTGCCAGCAGCTCGGGACTCCTCTCCGAGCAGTACTTC. It yields the protein CASSSGLLSEQYF.

This clonotype was detected ten times or more. The chain joins TRBV7-9 to TRBJ2-3, with D perhaps TRBD2 (5 bases). V lost 5 bases to trimming and J lost 1 base, with 16 bases between them. The CDR3 runs 16 residues. Per germline, CDR1 SEHNR and CDR2 FQNEAQ (reference sequence). The CDR3 loop reads CASSPSGRAGTDTQYF. DNA for the CDR3: TGTGCCAGCAGCCCATCCGGGCGGGCTGGCACAGATACGCAGTATTTT.

This clonotype was found many times. The rearrangement uses TRBV20-1 and TRBJ2-5; a possible D gene is TRBD2 (6 bases). V gave up 5 bases and J gave up 7 bases, with 14 bases separating them. Germline CDR1 and CDR2: DFQATT and SNEGSKA (reference sequence). The CDR3 contains 12 residues. In DNA, the CDR3 is TGCAGTGCTCGACTAGGGACGGGGACCCAGTACTTC. Protein sequence: CSARLGTGTQYF.

This clonotype has a count of ten or more. The chain couples TRBV10-2 to TRBJ2-3, with 11 bases aligning to TRBD1. CDR3 length: 16 residues. The germline V gene has CDR1 WSHSY and CDR2 SAAADI. Germline trimming cut 0 bases from V and 4 bases from J; bases unmatched to any gene: 3. The CDR3, as DNA: TGCGCCAGCAGTGAGTCGGGGACAGGGGGGGCAGATACGCAGTATTTT. Encoded protein: CASSESGTGGADTQYF.

In its sample, this clonotype was seen many times. The gene calls are TRBV5-1 and TRBJ1-6; TRBD1 matches 7 bases. The germline V gene encodes CDR1 SGHRS and CDR2 YFSETQ. After removal of 4 bases from V and 6 bases from J, the junction contained 4 bases not matched to a gene. The CDR3 sequence is 14 residues long. CDR3 residues: CASSVWDSNSPLHF. In DNA form, the CDR3 reads TGCGCCAGCAGCGTCTGGGACAGTAATTCACCCCTCCACTTT.

This clonotype has ten or more counts. The chain links TRBV5-5 to TRBJ1-6, with D unclear. The germline CDR1 and CDR2 sequences are SGHKS and YYEKEE (reference sequence). Trimming left V 0 bases short and J 11 bases short, with 12 bases between. The CDR3 consists of 14 residues. In DNA, the CDR3 is TGTGCCAGCAGCTTGGGCGACACCGCAACACCCCTCCACTTT. It encodes CASSLGDTATPLHF.

This clonotype has a count of ten or more. V usage is TRBV28 and J usage is TRBJ1-2; TRBD1 matches at 10 bases. With 6 bases clipped from V and 13 bases from J, the junction kept 8 bases outside the gene matches. This CDR3 comprises 12 residues. CDR1 MDHEN and CDR2 SYDVKM come from the germline V gene. CDR3 in amino acids: CASRLRDRGFTF. The DNA for the CDR3 is TGTGCCAGCAGATTACGGGACAGGGGTTTCACCTTC.

At least ten counts were recorded for this clonotype. The V and J genes are TRBV5-1 and TRBJ1-1; D is uncertain. Germline assignment: CDR1 SGHRS and CDR2 YFSETQ. Trimming removed 4 bases from V and 4 bases from J, with 14 bases in between. The CDR3 is made up of 14 amino acids. CDR3 amino acids: CASSNGKGSTEAFF. In nucleotides, the CDR3 is TGCGCCAGCAGCAATGGGAAGGGAAGCACTGAAGCTTTCTTT.

This clonotype was seen many times. The chain links TRBV7-2 to TRBJ1-5; D remains unclear. CDR1 and CDR2 (germline): SGHTA, FQGNSA. This CDR3 has 15 amino acids. Trimming left V 1 base short and J 4 bases short, with 11 bases between. The CDR3 reads CASSLVPGANQPQHF. The CDR3 DNA follows: TGTGCCAGCAGCTTAGTGCCAGGCGCAAATCAGCCCCAGCATTTT.

This clonotype was observed at least ten times. The rearrangement links TRBV11-3 to TRBJ2-3; weak D call: TRBD1 (6 bases). The CDR3 is 14 amino acids. Trimming left V 3 bases short and J 3 bases short, with 10 bases between. CDR1 and CDR2 from the germline V gene are SGHNT and YENEEA. CDR3 residues: CASSLDSHTDTQYF. CDR3 nucleotide sequence: TGTGCCAGCAGCTTGGACAGTCATACAGATACGCAGTATTTT.

The sample holds many counts of this clonotype. This chain links TRBV7-8 with TRBJ1-1, with D possibly matching TRBD1 (6 bases). There are 15 residues in the CDR3. The V gene's germline CDR1 is SGHVS and CDR2 FQNEAQ. The germline V and J ends were trimmed by 1 base and 9 bases, with 18 bases remaining between them. The CDR3 sequence: CASSLDTDSPTKAFF. CDR3 sequence (DNA): TGTGCCAGCAGCTTAGATACGGACAGCCCAACCAAAGCTTTCTTT.

This clonotype showed up just a few times. This rearrangement joins TRBV2 to TRBJ1-1; 8 nucleotides match TRBD1. Per the germline V gene, CDR1 is SNHLY and CDR2 is FYNNEI. This CDR3 region has 14 residues. Losses at the gene ends were 6 bases for V and 7 bases for J; bases not matched to a gene: 10. The CDR3 bases are TGTGCCAGCAGAGACCGAATACAGGGGGGTGAAGCTTTCTTT. It translates to CASRDRIQGGEAFF. Full variable domain (missing parts from reference TRBV2 and TRBJ1-1): EPEVTQTPSHQVTQMGQEVILRCVPISNHLYFYWYRQILGQKVEFLVSFYNNEISEKSEIFDDQFSVERPDGSNFTLKIRSTKLEDSAMYFCASRDRIQGGEAFFGQGTRLTVV.

Many counts were recorded for this clonotype. The genes are TRBV6-6 and TRBJ1-3; D is ambiguous. Germline V gene sequence: CDR1 MNHNY, CDR2 SVGAGI (reference sequence). V was shortened by 2 bases and J by 4 bases, with 18 bases between the two germline ends. The CDR3 loop spans 17 amino acids. The chain's CDR3 is CASSYQASSLGGNTIYF. In DNA, the CDR3 is TGTGCCAGCAGTTACCAGGCCTCCTCTCTGGGGGGAAACACCATATATTTT.

In its sample, this clonotype was seen many times. The genes are TRBV27 and TRBJ2-7; 7 nucleotides line up with TRBD1. Germline CDR1 and CDR2: MNHEY and SMNVEV (reference sequence). There are 14 residues in the CDR3. V lost 4 bases to trimming and J lost 2 bases; unmatched junction nucleotides: 5. CDR3 amino acids: CASSSKTGPYEQYF. DNA for the CDR3: TGTGCCAGCAGTTCCAAGACAGGGCCCTACGAGCAGTACTTC.